The subject of this entry is one T cell receptor beta chain. Which antigen it targets is not known. Within one base of it there is no much larger clone, and no base qualities were kept. These data belong to a study of T cell changes during pregnancy in multiple sclerosis (dated by TCRdb to between 2018 and 2021). Background for the entire study: Changes in the T cell repertoire over the course of pregnancy were examined in this study in women with multiple sclerosis.

To prepare the library, the immunoSEQ multiplex PCR assay was applied. TCRdb mirrors the immuneACCESS table, restricted to in-frame sequences. Some clones are absent from its copies; in checked studies, under half trace to an unresolved V gene, and the reason for the others is unknown. The sample contains around 56,000 clones, 88% of them found a single time. About 0.41% of the sample goes to the ten largest clones. The germline V gene (reference sequence) yields SGHKS for CDR1 and YYEKEE for CDR2. The CDR3, from cysteine to phenylalanine, totals 14 residues. Only the CDR3 portion is preserved as DNA: 42 bases, with reading frame beginning at the first base. Between the V and J ends, shortened by 3 bases and 0 bases respectively, the junction contains 8 bases.

The TCR originated in a female donor with multiple sclerosis, enrolled in a pregnancy study. The chain employs TRBV5-5 and TRBJ2-3; the D gene cannot be named for sure. Sequenced material: CD4+ T cells from peripheral blood mononuclear cells, taken in the third trimester of pregnancy. This receptor carries the CDR3 CASSSYESTDTQYF. The nucleotide sequence is given as TGTGCCAGCAGCTCATACGAGAGCACAGATACGCAGTATTTT.